This T cell receptor beta chain was captured by sequencing in a study of T cells in tuberculosis. Study results and caveats: The TCR-beta difference was not significant; alpha differences partly reflected length.

The V gene's germline CDR1 is SGHAT and CDR2 FQNNGV. The CDR3 runs 14 residues. V lost 5 bases to trimming and J lost 2 bases, with 12 bases between them. This clone was observed once. Antigen unknown. Clones were read by immunoSEQ multiplex PCR, and TCRdb kept only the in-frame ones, dropping some. The sample carries 20,000 to 25,000 clones, 95% to 98% recorded once. This sequence joins TRBV11-2 and TRBJ1-1; D might be TRBD1 (5 bases). The sequence was collected from a donor aged 10 to 29 with latent tuberculosis or without tuberculosis infection. The source material was PBMCs. The CDR3 here is CASSVWRGNTEAFF. CDR3 bases: TGTGCCAGCAGCGTATGGAGGGGCAACACTGAAGCTTTCTTT. The variable domain in full, completed from reference TRBV11-2 and TRBJ1-1, reads EAGVAQSPRYKIIEKRQSVAFWCNPISGHATLYWYQQILGQGPKLLIQFQNNGVVDDSQLPKDRFSAERLKGVDSTLKIQPAKLEDSAVYLCASSVWRGNTEAFFGQGTRLTVV.